Sequencing of this T cell receptor (beta chain) was carried out in a study of T cells in Graves' hyperthyroidism and ophthalmopathy (dated by TCRdb to the late 2010s). General notes on the study: Peripheral blood was sampled at the time of initial diagnosis, prior to any treatment. A discovery cohort of roughly 100 patients, approximately 44 with Graves' ophthalmopathy and 57 with stable Graves' hyperthyroidism, was used to find distinguishing TCR V-J signatures. Whether ophthalmopathy could be predicted prospectively was tested in an independent validation cohort made up of 18 to 20 hyperthyroidism patients plus 17 patients who later progressed to ophthalmopathy. The approximately 100 discovery patients were randomly split 7:3 into training and test sets. In addition, the study compared T-cell repertoires in thyroid tissue and in blood from about 6 Graves' hyperthyroidism patients. After sampling, hyperthyroidism patients received methimazole starting at 30 mg daily, and ophthalmopathy patients received high-dose intravenous methylprednisolone. TCR Vbeta CDR3 sequencing of 140 or so peripheral blood samples (approximately 44 ophthalmopathy, about 74 hyperthyroidism and approximately 17 progressor patients) is reported in the paper.

What the work shows at the level of the full study, not this receptor alone: No statistical method was used to fix the sample size in advance, and group allocation was not hidden from the investigators. A model built on a 13 V-J signature distinguished ophthalmopathy from stable hyperthyroidism, reaching roughly 88% sensitivity and under 84% specificity in cross-validation and 80%/75% in testing. In validation, the model predicted progression to ophthalmopathy a median of 6.5 months before onset, with over 60% sensitivity and just under 75% specificity. Most expanded thyroid clonotypes (frequency above 0.001) were also detected in blood, suggesting blood repertoires may reflect thyroid immune responses.

Ophthalmopathy patients had moderately to severely active disease, with a Clinical Activity Score of 3 or more, a NOSPECS grade of 4 or more, and a disease duration of less than 3 months. Patients with uncontrolled infections, other autoimmune diseases, pregnancy or lactation were excluded. Diagnoses were based on clinical symptoms, serum thyroxine and TRAb, thyroid ultrasound and orbital computed tomography. PBMCs were isolated from 10 ml of fresh peripheral blood by Ficoll-Paque density gradient centrifugation. Total RNA was extracted using Trizol reagent, and RNA quality was assessed on an Agilent 2100 Bioanalyzer. TCR beta CDR3 regions were amplified from RNA transcripts. The first round of RT-PCR for the TCR CDR3 was performed with the HTBI primer set and the Qiagen OneStep RT-PCR kit. Libraries were constructed in a second round of multiplex PCR, after which size selection and purification were performed. Paired-end sequencing of the libraries was performed with 100 bp reads on an Illumina HiSeq2000. The authors' pipeline ran thus. Raw data were processed with SOAPnuke, discarding reads with adapters, uncalled bases, mean Phred below 15, or no exact constant-primer or identifier match. High-quality paired reads were merged with COPE v1.2.5, and unique nucleotide sequences were defined as clonotypes. MiTCR v1.1 was used to align the clonotypes against IMGT TRBV, TRBD and TRBJ reference segments. Analysis was restricted to V-J combinations with a frequency above 0.0001, which covered 98% to 99.2% of repertoires. A TCS score was defined as the ratio of F50 (clonal expansion) to E x V (chaos), with BLOSUM62-based TCRdist applied between CDR3 peptides within each V-J. Welch's t-statistics and random forest reduced 514 V-J features to 13, which were used in a naive Bayes classifier (R e1071). Starting from the raw public reads, TCRdb applied fastp trimming at Q25, assembled clones with MiXCR and retained in-frame beta chains. When rows share a CDR3 protein, they turn into one entry using the most common DNA and genes. TCRdb assigned the V and J calls; the authors' analysis was not used. This sample holds 500,000 to 650,000 distinct CDR3 sequences; 17% were observed only once. The ten largest clones capture roughly 18% of the sample.

Clipping removes 5 bases from V and 8 bases from J, with 11 as the unmatched junction base count. Taken from cysteine to phenylalanine, the CDR3 has 15 residues. Only CDR3 DNA is held: 45 bases, read in frame from base 1. The germline V gene (reference sequence) specifies LNHNV as CDR1 and YYDKDF as CDR2. This clonotype showed up just a few times. It has no known antigen specificity. Per-base qualities were not stored, and no clone one base away is much larger. This chain joins TRBV15 to TRBJ2-2; TRBD1 aligns with 7 central bases. This receptor was taken from a woman aged 18 to 35 with Graves' ophthalmopathy. The sequencing input was blood. The CDR3: CATSPRDSIEGELFF. The DNA is as follows: TGTGCCACCAGCCCTCGGGACAGTATTGAGGGGGAGCTGTTTTTT.